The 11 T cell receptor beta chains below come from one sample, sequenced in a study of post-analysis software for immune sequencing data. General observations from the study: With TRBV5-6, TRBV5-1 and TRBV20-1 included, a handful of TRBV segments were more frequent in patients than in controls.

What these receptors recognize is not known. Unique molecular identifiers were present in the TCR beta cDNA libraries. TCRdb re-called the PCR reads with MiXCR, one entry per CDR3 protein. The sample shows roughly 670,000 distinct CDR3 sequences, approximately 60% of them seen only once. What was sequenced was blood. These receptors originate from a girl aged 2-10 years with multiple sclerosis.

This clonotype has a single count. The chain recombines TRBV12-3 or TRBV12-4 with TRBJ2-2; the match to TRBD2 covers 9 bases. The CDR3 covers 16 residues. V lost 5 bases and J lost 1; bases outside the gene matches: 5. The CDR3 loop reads CASSLRGGVNTGELFF. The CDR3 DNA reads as TGTGCCAGCAGTCTCCGCGGGGGGGTGAACACCGGGGAGCTGTTTTTT.

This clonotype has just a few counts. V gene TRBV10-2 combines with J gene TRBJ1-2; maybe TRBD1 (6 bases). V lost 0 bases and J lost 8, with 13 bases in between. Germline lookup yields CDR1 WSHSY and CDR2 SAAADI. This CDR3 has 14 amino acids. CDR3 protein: CASSESGRGDGYTF. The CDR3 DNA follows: TGCGCCAGCAGTGAGTCCGGCAGGGGCGACGGCTACACCTTC.

In nucleotides, the CDR3 is TGTGCCAGCAGCTTAAGGCGGGAGGGGTACGAGCAGTACTTC. The encoded protein is CASSLRREGYEQYF. The chain carries TRBV7-3 and TRBJ2-7; 9 bases agree with TRBD2. V shed 1 base, J shed 4 bases, and the junction held 2 bases outside the gene matches. This CDR3 spans 14 amino acids. From germline, CDR1 is SGHTA and CDR2 FQGTGA.

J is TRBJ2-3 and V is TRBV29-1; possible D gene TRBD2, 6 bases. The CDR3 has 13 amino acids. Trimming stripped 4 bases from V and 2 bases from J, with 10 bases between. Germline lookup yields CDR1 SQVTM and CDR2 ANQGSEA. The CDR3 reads CSVGAGITDTQYF. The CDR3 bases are TGCAGCGTTGGGGCGGGGATCACAGATACGCAGTATTTT.

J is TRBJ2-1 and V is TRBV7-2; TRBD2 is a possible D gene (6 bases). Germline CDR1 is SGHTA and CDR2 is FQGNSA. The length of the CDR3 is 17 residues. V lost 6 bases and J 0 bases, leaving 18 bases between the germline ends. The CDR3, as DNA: TGTGCCAGCAGAGACCCGGGACTCCGCAGCTCCTACAATGAGCAGTTCTTC. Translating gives CASRDPGLRSSYNEQFF. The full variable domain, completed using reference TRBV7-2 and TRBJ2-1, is GAGVSQSPSNKVTEKGKDVELRCDPISGHTALYWYRQSLGQGLEFLIYFQGNSAPDKSGLPSDRFSAERTGGSVSTLTIQRTQQEDSAVYLCASRDPGLRSSYNEQFFGPGTRLTVL.

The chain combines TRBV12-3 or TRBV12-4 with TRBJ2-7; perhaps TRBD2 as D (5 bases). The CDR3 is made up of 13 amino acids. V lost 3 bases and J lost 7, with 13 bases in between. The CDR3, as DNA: TGTGCCAGCAGTTTTGGGGAGACTAATGAGCAGTACTTC. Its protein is CASSFGETNEQYF.

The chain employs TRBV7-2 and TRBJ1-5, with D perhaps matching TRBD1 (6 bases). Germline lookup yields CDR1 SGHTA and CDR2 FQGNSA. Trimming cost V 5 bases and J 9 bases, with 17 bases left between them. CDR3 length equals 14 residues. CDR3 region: CASSVSQGGPPQHF. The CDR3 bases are TGTGCCAGCAGCGTCTCCCAAGGGGGTCCGCCCCAGCATTTT. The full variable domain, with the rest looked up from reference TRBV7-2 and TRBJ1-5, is GAGVSQSPSNKVTEKGKDVELRCDPISGHTALYWYRQSLGQGLEFLIYFQGNSAPDKSGLPSDRFSAERTGGSVSTLTIQRTQQEDSAVYLCASSVSQGGPPQHFGDGTRLSIL.

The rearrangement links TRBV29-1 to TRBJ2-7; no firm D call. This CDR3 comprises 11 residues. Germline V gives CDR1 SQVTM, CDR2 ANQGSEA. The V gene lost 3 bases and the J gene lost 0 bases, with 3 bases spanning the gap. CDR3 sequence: CSVDSSYEQYF. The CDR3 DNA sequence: TGCAGCGTTGACAGCTCCTACGAGCAGTACTTC.

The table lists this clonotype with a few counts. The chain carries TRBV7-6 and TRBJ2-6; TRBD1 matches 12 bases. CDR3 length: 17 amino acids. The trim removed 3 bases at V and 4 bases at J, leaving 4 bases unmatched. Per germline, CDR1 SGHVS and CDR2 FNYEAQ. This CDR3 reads CASSLGQGAQGANVLTF. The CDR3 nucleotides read TGTGCCAGCAGCTTGGGACAGGGGGCGCAAGGGGCCAACGTCCTGACTTTC.

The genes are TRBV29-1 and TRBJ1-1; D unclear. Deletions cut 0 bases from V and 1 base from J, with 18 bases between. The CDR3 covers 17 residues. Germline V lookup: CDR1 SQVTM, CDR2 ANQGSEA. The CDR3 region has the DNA TGCAGCGTTGAAGAATCCAACACCTACCCGACGAACACTGAAGCTTTCTTT. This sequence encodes CSVEESNTYPTNTEAFF.

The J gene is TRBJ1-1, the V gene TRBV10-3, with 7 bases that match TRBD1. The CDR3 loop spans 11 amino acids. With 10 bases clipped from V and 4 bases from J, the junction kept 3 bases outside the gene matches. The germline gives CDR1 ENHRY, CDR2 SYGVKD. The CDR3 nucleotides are TGTGCCACAGGGGGAGGCACTGAAGCTTTCTTT. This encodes CATGGGTEAFF.